This paragraph reports one T cell receptor (beta chain). The sample originates from a study of blood T cell repertoires in COVID-19. Study details: Collection of acute and convalescent COVID-19 samples took place in the United States, Italy and Spain. In each case, the material was cDNA or gDNA derived from T cells, B-cell-depleted T cells, or PBMCs.

Original analysis: Estimation of nucleated cell counts relied on the amplification of reference gene primers. Using immunoSEQ multiplex PCR, the repertoire was profiled, and TCRdb retains in-frame clones only, with some absent. The DNA gave D and trimming, while V, J and clone size come from that table. The table shows over 150,000 clones, with 80% to 85% occurring only once. The CDR3 has 16 residues. V dropped 4 bases and J dropped 2 bases, with 20 bases sitting between them. Looked up from germline, CDR1 is SQVTM and CDR2 is ANQGSEA. Sequencing used peripheral blood. The sequence was obtained from a man between 65 and 85 years old with active or convalescent COVID-19. The genes are TRBV29-1 and TRBJ1-2, with a weak D call TRBD1 (6 bases). The CDR3 reads CSVGFGGRNFNYGYTF. The CDR3 nucleotides read TGCAGCGTTGGTTTCGGGGGGCGAAACTTCAACTATGGCTACACCTTC.